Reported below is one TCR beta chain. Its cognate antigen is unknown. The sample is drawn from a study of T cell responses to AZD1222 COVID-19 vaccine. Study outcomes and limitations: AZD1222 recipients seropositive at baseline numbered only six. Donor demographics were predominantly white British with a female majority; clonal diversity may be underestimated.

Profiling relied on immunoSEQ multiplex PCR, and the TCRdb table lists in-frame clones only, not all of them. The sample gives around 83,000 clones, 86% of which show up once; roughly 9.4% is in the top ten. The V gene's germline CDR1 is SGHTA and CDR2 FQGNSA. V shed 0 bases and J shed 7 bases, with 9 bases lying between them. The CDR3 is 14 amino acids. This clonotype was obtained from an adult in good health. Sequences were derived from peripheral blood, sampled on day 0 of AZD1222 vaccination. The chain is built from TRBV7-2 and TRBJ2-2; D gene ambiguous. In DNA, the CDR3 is TGTGCCAGCAGCTTAGCGTCTTCCAACGGGGAGCTGTTTTTT. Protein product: CASSLASSNGELFF.